These T cell receptor beta chains were read from a single sample in a study of CD8 T cells in Susac syndrome. TCRdb called the immunoSEQ multiplex PCR reads again in MiXCR, with one record for every CDR3 protein. The table has over 350,000 distinct CDR3 sequences, 85% seen once. Sequencing was carried out using CD8+ T cells from PBMCs. These receptors were taken from a human donor with multiple sclerosis. The CDR3 runs from the conserved cysteine through the conserved F or W. Each record gives: clone size, V gene, D gene, J gene, CDR3 protein, CDR3 DNA. The D gene is left open where the match is weak. Clone size is given for some rows only: seen once, a few or many times, or a class if the clone is expanded.

size: -; V: TRBV30; D: TRBD1; J: TRBJ1-1; CDR3: CAWRGGTVNTEAFF; DNA: TGTGCCTGGAGGGGAGGGACAGTGAACACTGAAGCTTTCTTT
size: -; V: TRBV11-2; D: -; J: TRBJ2-4; CDR3: CASSPDAGREAKNIQYF; DNA: TGTGCCAGCAGCCCAGACGCAGGCAGGGAAGCCAAAAACATTCAGTACTTC
size: -; V: TRBV13; D: -; J: TRBJ1-2; CDR3: CASSSLTPGYTF; DNA: TGTGCCAGCAGCTCACTTACCCCGGGCTACACCTTC
size: -; V: TRBV2; D: -; J: TRBJ2-2; CDR3: CASSEWANTGELFF; DNA: TGTGCCAGCAGTGAATGGGCCAACACCGGGGAGCTGTTTTTT
size: -; V: TRBV29-1; D: TRBD1; J: TRBJ1-1; CDR3: CSVVGDRGTTEAFF; DNA: TGCAGCGTTGTTGGGGACAGGGGGACGACTGAAGCTTTCTTT
size: -; V: TRBV10-3; D: TRBD1; J: TRBJ2-4; CDR3: CAISDGQGNGNIQYF; DNA: TGTGCCATCAGCGACGGACAGGGAAACGGAAACATTCAGTACTTC
size: -; V: TRBV5-6; D: -; J: TRBJ1-4; CDR3: CASSSERRANEKLFF; DNA: TGTGCCAGCAGCTCTGAACGAAGGGCTAATGAAAAACTGTTTTTT
size: -; V: TRBV3-1; D: TRBD2; J: TRBJ2-3; CDR3: CASSQPGLAGDHGTDTQYF; DNA: TGTGCCAGCAGCCAACCGGGACTAGCGGGAGATCATGGCACAGATACGCAGTATTTT
size: few; V: TRBV6-1; D: -; J: TRBJ2-3; CDR3: CASSLLGVDTQYF; DNA: TGTGCCAGCAGTCTTCTGGGGGTAGATACGCAGTATTTT
size: once; V: TRBV6-5; D: -; J: TRBJ1-1; CDR3: CASSQGLITNTEAFF; DNA: TGTGCCAGCAGTCAGGGACTGATTACTAACACTGAAGCTTTCTTT
size: -; V: TRBV29-1; D: -; J: TRBJ1-5; CDR3: CSVSYSNQPQHF; DNA: TGCAGCGTCAGTTATAGCAATCAGCCCCAGCATTTT
size: -; V: TRBV30; D: -; J: TRBJ1-3; CDR3: CAYSGNTIYF; DNA: TGTGCTTACTCTGGAAACACCATATATTTT